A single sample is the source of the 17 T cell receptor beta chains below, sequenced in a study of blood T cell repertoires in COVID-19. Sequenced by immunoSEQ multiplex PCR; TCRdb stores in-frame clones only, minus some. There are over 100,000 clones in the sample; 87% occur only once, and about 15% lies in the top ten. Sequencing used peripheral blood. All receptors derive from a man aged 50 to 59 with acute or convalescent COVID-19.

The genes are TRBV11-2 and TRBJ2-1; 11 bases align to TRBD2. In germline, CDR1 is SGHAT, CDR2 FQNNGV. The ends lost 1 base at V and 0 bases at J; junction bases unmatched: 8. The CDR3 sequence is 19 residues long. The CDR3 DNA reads TGTGCCAGCAGCTTAGGGACTAGCGGGTTAATTAGCTCCTACAATGAGCAGTTCTTC. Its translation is CASSLGTSGLISSYNEQFF.

The CDR3 here is CATSDRTAPTAQYF. The CDR3 nucleotides are TGTGCCACCAGTGATCGCACGGCCCCTACAGCGCAGTATTTT. The V call is TRBV24-1, the J call TRBJ2-3; D is undetermined. V dropped 3 bases and J dropped 10 bases, with 16 bases sitting between them. Germline CDR1 and CDR2: KGHDR and SFDVKD. CDR3 length: 14 amino acids.

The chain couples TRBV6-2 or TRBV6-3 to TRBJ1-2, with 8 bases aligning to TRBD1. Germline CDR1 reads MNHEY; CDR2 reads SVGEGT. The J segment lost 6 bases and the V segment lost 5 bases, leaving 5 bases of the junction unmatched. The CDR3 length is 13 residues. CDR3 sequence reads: CASSPSGGHGYTF. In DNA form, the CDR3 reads TGTGCCAGCAGTCCCTCAGGGGGCCATGGCTACACCTTC.

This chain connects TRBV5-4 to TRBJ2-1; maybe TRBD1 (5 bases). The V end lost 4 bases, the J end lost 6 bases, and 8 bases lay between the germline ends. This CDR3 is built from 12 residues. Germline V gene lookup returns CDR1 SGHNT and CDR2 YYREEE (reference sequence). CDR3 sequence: CASSVDSNEQFF. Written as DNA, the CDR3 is TGTGCCAGCAGCGTTGACAGCAATGAGCAGTTCTTC.

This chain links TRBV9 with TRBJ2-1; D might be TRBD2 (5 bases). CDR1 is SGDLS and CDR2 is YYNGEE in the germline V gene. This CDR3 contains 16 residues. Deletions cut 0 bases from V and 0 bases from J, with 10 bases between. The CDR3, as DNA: TGTGCCAGCAGCGTAGTCGGGGTGGGCTCCTACAATGAGCAGTTCTTC. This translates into CASSVVGVGSYNEQFF.

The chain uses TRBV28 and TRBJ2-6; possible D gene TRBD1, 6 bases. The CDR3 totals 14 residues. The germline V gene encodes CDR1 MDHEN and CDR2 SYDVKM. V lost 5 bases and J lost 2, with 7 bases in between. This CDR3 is CASSTGPGANVLTF. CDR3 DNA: TGTGCCAGCAGTACAGGGCCTGGGGCCAACGTCCTGACTTTC.

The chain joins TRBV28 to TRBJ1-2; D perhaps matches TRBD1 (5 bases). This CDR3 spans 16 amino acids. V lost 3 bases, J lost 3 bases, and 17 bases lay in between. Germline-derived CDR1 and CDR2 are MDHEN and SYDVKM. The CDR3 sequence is CASSLGGMVVDYGYTF. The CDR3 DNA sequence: TGTGCCAGCAGTTTGGGGGGGATGGTGGTTGACTATGGCTACACCTTC.

The CDR3 sequence is CASRTSGDKSSYNEQFF. CDR3 nucleotide sequence: TGTGCCAGCAGGACTAGCGGGGATAAGAGCTCCTACAATGAGCAGTTCTTC. The chain couples TRBV28 to TRBJ2-1; 11 nucleotides agree with TRBD2. Trimming at V came to 6 bases and at J to 0 bases, leaving 7 bases not matched to a gene. CDR3 length: 17 amino acids. The germline gives CDR1 MDHEN, CDR2 SYDVKM.

CDR3 amino acids: CASSQDDYSRDNEQFF. CDR3 nucleotides: TGTGCCAGCAGCCAAGATGACTACTCACGGGACAATGAGCAGTTCTTC. The V gene is TRBV4-2, the J gene TRBJ2-1; D might be TRBD2 (5 bases). With 0 bases removed from V and 5 bases from J, the gap between germline ends came to 14 bases. Germline-derived CDR1 and CDR2 are LGHNA and YNFKEQ. The CDR3 extends over 16 amino acids.

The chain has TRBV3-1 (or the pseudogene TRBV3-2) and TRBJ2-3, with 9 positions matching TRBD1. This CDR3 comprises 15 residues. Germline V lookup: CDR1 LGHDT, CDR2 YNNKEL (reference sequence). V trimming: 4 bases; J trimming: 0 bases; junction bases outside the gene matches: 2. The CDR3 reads CASSLGTGSTDTQYF. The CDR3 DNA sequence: TGTGCCAGCAGCCTAGGGACAGGGAGCACAGATACGCAGTATTTT.

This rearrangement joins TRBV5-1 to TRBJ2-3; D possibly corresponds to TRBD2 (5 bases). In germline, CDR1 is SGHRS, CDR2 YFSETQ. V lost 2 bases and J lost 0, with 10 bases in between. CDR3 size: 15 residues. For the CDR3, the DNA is TGCGCCAGCAGCTTACGGGGAGCTAGCACAGATACGCAGTATTTT. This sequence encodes CASSLRGASTDTQYF.

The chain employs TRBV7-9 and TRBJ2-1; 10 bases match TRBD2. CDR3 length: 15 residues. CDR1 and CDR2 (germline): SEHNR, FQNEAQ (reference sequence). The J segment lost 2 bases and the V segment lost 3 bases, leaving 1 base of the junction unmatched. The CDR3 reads CASSFGTSAYNEQFF. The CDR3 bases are TGTGCCAGCAGCTTTGGGACTAGCGCCTACAATGAGCAGTTCTTC.

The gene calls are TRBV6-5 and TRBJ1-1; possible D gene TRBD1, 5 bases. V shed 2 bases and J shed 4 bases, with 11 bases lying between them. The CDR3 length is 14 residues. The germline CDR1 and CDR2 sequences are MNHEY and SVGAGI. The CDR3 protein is CASSYGGAGTEAFF. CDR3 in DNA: TGTGCCAGCAGTTACGGAGGGGCGGGCACTGAAGCTTTCTTT.

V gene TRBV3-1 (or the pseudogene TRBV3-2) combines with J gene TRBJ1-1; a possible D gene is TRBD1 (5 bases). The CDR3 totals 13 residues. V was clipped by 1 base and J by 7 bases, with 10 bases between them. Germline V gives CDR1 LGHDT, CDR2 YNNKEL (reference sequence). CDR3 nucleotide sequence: TGTGCCAGCAGCCAAGTAGGGGAAGTTGAAGCTTTCTTT. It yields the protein CASSQVGEVEAFF.

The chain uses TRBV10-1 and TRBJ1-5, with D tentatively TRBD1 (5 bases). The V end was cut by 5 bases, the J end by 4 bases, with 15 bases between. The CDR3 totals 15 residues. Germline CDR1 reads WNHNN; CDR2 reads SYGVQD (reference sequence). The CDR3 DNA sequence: TGCGCCAGCAGTCTCGGGGGGGGATCAAATCAGCCCCAGCATTTT. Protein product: CASSLGGGSNQPQHF.

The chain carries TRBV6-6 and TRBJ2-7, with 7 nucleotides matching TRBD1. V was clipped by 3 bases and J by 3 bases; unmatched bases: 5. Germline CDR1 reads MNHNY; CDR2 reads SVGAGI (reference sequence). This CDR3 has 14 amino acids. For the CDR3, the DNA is TGTGCCAGCAGTTATCCGGGACAGTTCTACGAGCAGTACTTC. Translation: CASSYPGQFYEQYF.

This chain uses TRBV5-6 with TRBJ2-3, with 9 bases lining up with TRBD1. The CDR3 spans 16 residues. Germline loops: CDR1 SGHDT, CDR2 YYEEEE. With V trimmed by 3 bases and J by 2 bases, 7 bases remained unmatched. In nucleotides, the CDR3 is TGTGCCAGCAGCTCTACAGGGGGCGACTTCACAGATACGCAGTATTTT. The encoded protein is CASSSTGGDFTDTQYF. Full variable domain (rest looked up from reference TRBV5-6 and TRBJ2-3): DAGVTQSPTHLIKTRGQQVTLRCSPKSGHDTVSWYQQALGQGPQFIFQYYEEEERQRGNFPDRFSGHQFPNYSSELNVNALLLGDSALYLCASSSTGGDFTDTQYFGPGTRLTVL.